The source of this T cell receptor (beta chain) is a study of control samples from healthy donors and cancer patients. The data were produced by immunoSEQ multiplex PCR, yet TCRdb's version contains in-frame clones alone and is incomplete. This table holds fewer than 500,000 clones, 75% to 95% found once. V was cut by 1 base and J by 4 bases, with 7 bases left in between. This CDR3 has 13 residues. V gene TRBV12-3 or TRBV12-4 combines with J gene TRBJ1-2, with unresolved D. The clonotype was recovered from a middle-aged man with head and neck cancer. Material: PBMCs. The CDR3 loop reads CASSLGGGYGYTF. Written as DNA, the CDR3 is TGTGCCAGCAGTTTAGGCGGCGGCTATGGCTACACCTTC.